These T cell receptor beta chains were read from a single sample in a study of PD-1 blockade in classical Hodgkin lymphoma. The protocol was immunoSEQ multiplex PCR, while the TCRdb copy is restricted to in-frame clones and leaves out a portion. The table lists approximately 50,000 clones, roughly 91% of them singletons, with 5% to 6% in the top ten. The sample was peripheral blood mononuclear cells (PBMCs), taken before the second cycle of nivolumab. All receptors come from a human donor with classical Hodgkin lymphoma. CDR3s include the opening cysteine and the closing phenylalanine or tryptophan. D genes are given only for firm matches. A clone size is listed for some rows: how often the clone was seen (once, few, many), or a class if it is expanded.

j_call | d_call | v_call | clone_size | cdr3_nt | cdr3_aa
TRBJ1-5 | - | TRBV6-5 | - | TGTGCCAGTTCCACAACCGGGACCCCCCTGGGGCCCCAGCATTTT | CASSTTGTPLGPQHF
TRBJ2-1 | - | TRBV19 | - | TGTGCCAGTAGACAGGGTTCATACAATGAGCAGTTCTTC | CASRQGSYNEQFF
TRBJ2-7 | - | TRBV6-5 | - | TGTGCCAGCAGTTACGATAGCCTCTCCTACGAGCAGTACTTC | CASSYDSLSYEQYF
TRBJ2-6 | TRBD1 | TRBV7-9 | - | TGTGCCAGCAGCTGGGACAGGGGCTCTGGGGCCAACGTCCTGACTTTC | CASSWDRGSGANVLTF
TRBJ1-1 | - | TRBV4-1 | few | TGCGCCAGCAGCCAAGAGGAAGGGTTTCCTGAAGCTTTCTTT | CASSQEEGFPEAFF
TRBJ2-3 | TRBD1 | TRBV7-9 | - | TGTGCCAGCAGCGAAAGAGGGGGCGAGGATACGCAGTATTTT | CASSERGGEDTQYF
TRBJ2-1 | - | TRBV12-5 | - | TGTGCTAGTGCTGCATACAATGAGCAGTTCTTC | CASAAYNEQFF
TRBJ2-1 | TRBD2 | TRBV6-6 | - | TGTGCCAGCAGTTATACCCTAGCGGGGCCGTACAATGAGCAGTTCTTC | CASSYTLAGPYNEQFF
TRBJ2-7 | - | TRBV14 | - | TGTGCCAGCAGCCAAGGGCTGGGCGACTCTTACGAGCAGTACTTC | CASSQGLGDSYEQYF
TRBJ1-4 | TRBD1 | TRBV5-1 | - | TGCGCCAGCAGCACGGGACAGGGCAATGAAAAACTGTTTTTT | CASSTGQGNEKLFF
TRBJ1-1 | - | TRBV4-1 | few | TGCGCCAGCAGCTTCGGGGGGGCTGAAGCTTTCTTT | CASSFGGAEAFF
TRBJ1-2 | - | TRBV6-6 | - | TGTGCCAGCAGTCCGTTAAATGGCTACACCTTC | CASSPLNGYTF
TRBJ2-7 | - | TRBV5-6 | - | TGTGCCAGCAGCCGGGTTGGACAGCACTACGAGCAGTACTTC | CASSRVGQHYEQYF
TRBJ1-6 | - | TRBV30 | - | TGTGCCTGGAGTGCGCTTGGTGGTGGCTCCTATAATTCACCCCTCCACTTT | CAWSALGGGSYNSPLHF
TRBJ2-3 | TRBD1 | TRBV7-9 | - | TGTGCCAGCAGCCCTGACAGGGCTAGCACAGATACGCAGTATTTT | CASSPDRASTDTQYF
TRBJ1-4 | - | TRBV5-1 | - | TGCGCCAGCAGCTTTAACGGTCAGGGAACTAATGAAAAACTGTTTTTT | CASSFNGQGTNEKLFF
TRBJ1-5 | - | TRBV5-1 | - | TGCGCCAGCAGCCCCGAGGATCCCCTGGGTCAGCCCCAGCATTTT | CASSPEDPLGQPQHF
TRBJ1-2 | - | TRBV11-2 | few | TGTGCCAGCAGATCCCCTGGGAGGGGCCGTGGACGAGAAGGCTATGGCTACACCTTC | CASRSPGRGRGREGYGYTF
TRBJ2-1 | - | TRBV6-5 | once | TGTGCCAGCGGACTCCAGGGGGGCTCCTACAATGAGCAGTTCTTC | CASGLQGGSYNEQFF
TRBJ1-1 | - | TRBV5-1 | once | TGCGCCAGCAGCTTGGAGGGGCAGGGGATGGCTGAAGCTTTCTTT | CASSLEGQGMAEAFF
TRBJ1-6 | TRBD1 | TRBV27 | - | TGTGCCAGCAGCCGTACAGGGGGCTCCTATAATTCACCCCTCCACTTT | CASSRTGGSYNSPLHF
TRBJ1-2 | - | TRBV23-1 | - | TGCGCCAGCACGGGGGGGAGGATTCCTCCCTACACCTTC | CASTGGRIPPYTF
TRBJ1-4 | - | TRBV19 | - | TGTGCCAGTAGTATACCCATACAGGACCACCCGGAGAAGGTGTTTTTT | CASSIPIQDHPEKVFF
TRBJ2-5 | TRBD1 | TRBV5-1 | - | TGCGCCAGCAGCAGGGGACAGGACCCTCAAGAGACCCAGTACTTC | CASSRGQDPQETQYF
TRBJ1-6 | TRBD1 | TRBV5-1 | - | TGCGCCAGCAGCCCCCGAGCGGCAGGGGGCAGTTCACCCCTCCACTTT | CASSPRAAGGSSPLHF
TRBJ1-1 | TRBD1 | TRBV27 | once | TGTGCCAGCAGTTTGACAGGGGGGGGCACTGAAGCTTTCTTT | CASSLTGGGTEAFF
TRBJ1-1 | - | TRBV9 | - | TGTGCCAGCAGCGTAGATCCGGGAAGGGGAACTGAAGCTTTCTTT | CASSVDPGRGTEAFF
TRBJ2-3 | - | TRBV7-8 | - | TGTGCCAGCAGCCCAGGAGGGGCGGCTAGCACAGATACGCAGTATTTT | CASSPGGAASTDTQYF
TRBJ2-7 | - | TRBV4-1 | - | TGCGCCAGCAGCGTCCCGGGACTCTCGTACGAGCAGTACTTC | CASSVPGLSYEQYF
TRBJ2-3 | - | TRBV5-1 | - | TGCGCCAGCAGCCCGGGGGCAGGCACAGATACGCAGTATTTT | CASSPGAGTDTQYF
TRBJ2-5 | - | TRBV5-1 | - | TGCGCCAGCAGCTTGGTGGGGGCCCAAGAGACCCAGTACTTC | CASSLVGAQETQYF
TRBJ2-5 | - | TRBV7-9 | - | TGTGCCAGCAGCTTCGCAGCTAGCGCGGAGACCCAGTACTTC | CASSFAASAETQYF
TRBJ1-4 | TRBD1 | TRBV28 | - | TGTGCCAGCAGTTCGGGACAGCTTAATGAAAAACTGTTTTTT | CASSSGQLNEKLFF
TRBJ1-6 | TRBD1 | TRBV7-9 | - | TGTGCCAGCAGCTCGACGACAGGGGGGAAGGATTCACCCCTCCACTTT | CASSSTTGGKDSPLHF
TRBJ1-6 | TRBD1 | TRBV7-2 | - | TGTGCCAGCAGCATATGGACAGGGCGCTATAATTCACCCCTCCACTTT | CASSIWTGRYNSPLHF
TRBJ1-1 | - | TRBV7-9 | - | TGTGCCAGCAGCTTGGGGACTGAAGCTTTCTTT | CASSLGTEAFF
TRBJ2-1 | TRBD2 | TRBV19 | - | TGTGCCAGTAGTATCCAACCAAGCGGGGTTATTGACGATGAGCAGTTCTTC | CASSIQPSGVIDDEQFF
TRBJ2-7 | - | TRBV2 | - | TGTGTCACTCTGACTTCCTACGAGCAGTACTTC | CVTLTSYEQYF
TRBJ2-1 | - | TRBV23-1 | - | TGCGCCAGTCGGGGGCTTTTGGGGTTGGATGAGCAGTTCTTC | CASRGLLGLDEQFF
TRBJ2-2 | - | TRBV28 | - | TGTGCCATGAGAGGGAATACCGGGGAGCTGTTTTTT | CAMRGNTGELFF
TRBJ2-3 | TRBD1 | TRBV6-5 | once | TGTGCCAGCAGTTACTTCGGGACAGGCACAGATACGCAGTATTTT | CASSYFGTGTDTQYF
TRBJ1-6 | - | TRBV5-1 | once | TGCGCCAGCAGCTCCGGGACCGTTAATTCACCCCTCCACTTT | CASSSGTVNSPLHF
TRBJ1-1 | - | TRBV7-3 | - | TGTGCCAGCCGCAAAACCCTGGAGAACACTGAAGCTTTCTTT | CASRKTLENTEAFF
TRBJ2-7 | - | TRBV4-1 | - | TGCGCCAGCAGCCAAGGAGGCCTCTCCTACGAGCAGTACTTC | CASSQGGLSYEQYF
TRBJ1-3 | - | TRBV14 | - | TGTGCCAGCAGCCAAGAGGGACCTCTTTCTGGAAACACCATATATTTT | CASSQEGPLSGNTIYF
TRBJ2-2 | - | TRBV30 | - | TGTGCCTGGAGTATCACCGGGTCCGCGAACACCGGGGAGCTGTTTTTT | CAWSITGSANTGELFF
TRBJ1-2 | - | TRBV11-2 | - | TGTGCCAGCAGCGTCGGGCTGGATGGCTACACCTTC | CASSVGLDGYTF
TRBJ1-5 | - | TRBV6-1 | once | TGTGCCAGCAGTCAAGGGGGGGGGATTAATCAGCCCCAGCATTTT | CASSQGGGINQPQHF
TRBJ2-2 | - | TRBV30 | few | TGTGCCTGGACCGGAAAAGGGGCGCGTTTCACCGGGGAGCTGTTTTTT | CAWTGKGARFTGELFF
TRBJ2-1 | - | TRBV5-1 | - | TGCGCCAGCAGCTGGAGTCGACAGGACTCCTACAATGAGCAGTTCTTC | CASSWSRQDSYNEQFF
TRBJ2-3 | TRBD2 | TRBV4-2 | - | TGTGCCAGCAGCCATCCCAGGGACCGGGGAGGGGACACAGATACGCAGTATTTT | CASSHPRDRGGDTDTQYF
TRBJ2-1 | TRBD2 | TRBV6-5 | - | TGTGCCAGCAGTTACGATAGCGGGGATCCCGAGCAGTTCTTC | CASSYDSGDPEQFF
TRBJ1-6 | - | TRBV19 | few | TGTGCCAGTAGTATAGTTCGACAGACCGTGGGATCACCCCTCCACTTT | CASSIVRQTVGSPLHF
TRBJ2-7 | - | TRBV18 | once | TGTGCCAGCTCACCCGGGACTCTTGACGAGCAGTACTTC | CASSPGTLDEQYF
TRBJ1-2 | TRBD1 | TRBV6-5 | - | TGTGCCAGCAGTTACTCGGGACAGGGCAACTATGGCTACACCTTC | CASSYSGQGNYGYTF